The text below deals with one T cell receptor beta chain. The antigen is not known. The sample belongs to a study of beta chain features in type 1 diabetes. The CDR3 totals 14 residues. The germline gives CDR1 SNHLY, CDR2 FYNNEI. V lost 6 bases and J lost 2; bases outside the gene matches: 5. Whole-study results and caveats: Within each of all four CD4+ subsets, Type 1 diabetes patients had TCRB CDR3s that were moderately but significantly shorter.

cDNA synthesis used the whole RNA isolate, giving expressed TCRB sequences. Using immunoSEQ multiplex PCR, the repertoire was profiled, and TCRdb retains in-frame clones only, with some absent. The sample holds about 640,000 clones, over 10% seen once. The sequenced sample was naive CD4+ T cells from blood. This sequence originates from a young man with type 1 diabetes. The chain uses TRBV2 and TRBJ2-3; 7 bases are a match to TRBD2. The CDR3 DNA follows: TGTGCCAGCAGAGAGCGGGACCCCACAGATACGCAGTATTTT. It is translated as CASRERDPTDTQYF. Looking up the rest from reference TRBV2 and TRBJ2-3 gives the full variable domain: EPEVTQTPSHQVTQMGQEVILRCVPISNHLYFYWYRQILGQKVEFLVSFYNNEISEKSEIFDDQFSVERPDGSNFTLKIRSTKLEDSAMYFCASRERDPTDTQYFGPGTRLTVL.